Sequencing of this T cell receptor (beta chain) was carried out in a study of blood T cell repertoires in COVID-19 (dated by TCRdb to the early 2020s). General notes on the study: Samples covering the acute and convalescent phases of COVID-19 were provided by collaborators in the United States, Italy and Spain. The sample metadata nearly always contained a de-identified subject ID, COVID-19 status, age in years and sex. The prospective study material was composed of cDNA or gDNA derived from T cells, B-cell-depleted T cells, or PBMCs. Deeply sampled blood TCRbeta repertoires from subjects exposed to, actively infected with, or recovered from COVID-19 were included in the dataset. The samples were drawn from two sources: the first 160 participants of the ongoing ImmuneRACE study, and over 1,000 subjects contributed by 6 global collaborators. The repertoires were released in a freely available public database intended as a resource for research on the immune response to SARS-CoV-2. Where available, HLA class I and class II types were obtained from metadata supplied by the sample provider rather than from assay-based typing.

CDR3 length: 17 amino acids, cysteine to phenylalanine. CDR3 DNA only is kept here, 51 bases in frame from base 1. Germline trimming amounts to 3 bases on V and 6 bases on J, with 6 as the count of junction bases outside the gene matches. CDR1 WNHNN and CDR2 SYGVQD were looked up in the germline V gene (reference sequence). The collaborating institutions used their own protocols to collect whole blood in K2EDTA tubes. Collaborator samples were shipped for TCRbeta analysis as frozen whole blood, isolated PBMCs, or DNA extracted from either sample type. TCRbeta CDR3 regions were amplified from genomic DNA using the immunoSEQ Assay, a bias-controlled multiplex PCR. The original pipeline was this. Nucleated cell counts per sample were estimated from amplification of reference gene primers within the assay. Sequence reads were collapsed and filtered to measure the absolute abundance of every unique TCRbeta CDR3 rearrangement. For each sample, productive Simpson clonality was calculated by taking the square root of Simpson's diversity index across productive rearrangements. The table comes from immuneACCESS by way of TCRdb, which keeps in-frame sequences with V and J called. Part of the clones is missing from these tables; in studies checked, under half for an unresolved V gene and the rest for unknown reasons. V, J and clone size derive from that table, while D and trimming were established from the DNA sequence. The sample profile shows tens of thousands of clones; 75% to 85% of them were found once. Of the sample, 15% to 20% falls within the top ten clones.

In the case of this clone: Its antigen is not yet known. Within one base of it there is no much larger clone, and no base qualities were kept.

Broader findings and caveats from the paper: Clinical and demographic metadata were provided uncurated, with the amount varying by source and participant.

The chain links TRBV10-1 with TRBJ2-2; 14 bases in the middle match TRBD2. Material: peripheral blood. The TCR was taken from a woman at least 80 years old with acute or convalescent COVID-19. In nucleotides, the sequence is TGCGCCAGCAGTGACCCCGGACTAGCGGGGGGCCCCGGGGAGCTGTTTTTT. Its product reads: CASSDPGLAGGPGELFF.